This T cell receptor beta chain was recovered during a study of radiation and T cells in renal cell carcinoma. Assay used: immunoSEQ multiplex PCR; TCRdb lists only in-frame clones, some missing. The sample comprises 150,000 to 200,000 clones, around 90% of which are singletons, and 10% to 12% rests with the top ten. Remarks on this clone: Compared with germline, one end of the junction differs, possibly owing to a read error.

Time point noted: blood 4 weeks post-SBRT, at nephrectomy. Treatment denoted: 15 Gy SBRT to primary tumor, nephrectomy 4 weeks later. Nephrectomy followed 15 Gy stereotactic body radiation by 4 weeks. The patient's renal cell carcinoma had clear cell pathology. Per germline, CDR1 SGHDN and CDR2 FVKESK. This CDR3 comprises 16 residues. V and J are TRBV14 and TRBJ2-5; the match to TRBD2 covers 8 bases. The TCR was taken from a woman in her 50s with renal cell carcinoma. The sample here was blood, taken from a patient whose treatment included radiotherapy and nephrectomy. The CDR3: CASSKERGGTQETQYF. The DNA for the CDR3 is TGTGCCAGCAGCAAAGAACGCGGGGGGACACAAGAGACCCAGTACTTC. The whole variable domain, filled in from reference TRBV14 and TRBJ2-5, reads EAGVTQFPSHSVIEKGQTVTLRCDPISGHDNLYWYRRVMGKEIKFLLHFVKESKQDESGMPNNRFLAERTGGTYSTLKVQPAELEDSGVYFCASSKERGGTQETQYFGPGTRLLVL.